This T cell receptor (beta chain) was recorded in a study of shared clonotypes between healthy human individuals. At the level of the study: Three plates each covered CD4 naive and memory; CD8 naive two, CD8 memory one.

It was across several immunoSEQ plates that each subset's genomic DNA was evenly split. Method: immunoSEQ multiplex PCR; TCRdb's copy keeps in-frame clones and lacks some. Altogether some 2,500,000 clones are present, less than 95% being singletons, with the ten largest covering about 0.41%. Study outcomes and limitations: Researchers sampled only blood; tissue repertoires likely differ.

Worth noting for this clone: Antigen specificity is unknown.

Sequencing input: naive CD4+ T cells from PBMCs. Subset denoted: CD45RA+ positively selected. The source of this sequence is a man aged 18-30 years in good health. Some clones in this sample may be carry-over from other donors' samples.

CDR3 DNA sequence: TGTGCCAGCAGTTTTACGGCCAGCAACACTGAAGCTTTCTTT. Translating it yields CASSFTASNTEAFF. The chain joins TRBV11-2 to TRBJ1-1; D is unclear. Trimming cost V 6 bases and J 2 bases, with 13 bases left between them. The germline gives CDR1 SGHAT, CDR2 FQNNGV. This CDR3 spans 14 amino acids.